This T cell receptor beta chain originates from a study of shared clonotypes between healthy human individuals. Study information: Each donor had three CD4 naive, three CD4 memory, two CD8 naive and one CD8 memory plate.

The data were produced by immunoSEQ multiplex PCR, yet TCRdb's version contains in-frame clones alone and is incomplete. This table has roughly 2.4 million clones, roughly 95% appearing once. Overall study findings and caveats: In a few donors, around 5% of naive CD4 clonotypes appeared in common.

This clone was observed a few times. What it recognizes is unknown. Germline lookup yields CDR1 GTSNPN and CDR2 SVGIG (reference sequence). V lost 2 bases, J lost 4 bases, and 8 bases lay in between. This CDR3 comprises 12 residues. This chain connects TRBV30 to TRBJ1-1, with D unresolved. The sequencing sample was made of naive CD4+ T cells sorted from blood. Subset in this sample: CD45RA+ positively selected. This TCR derives from a man younger than 35 in good health. The CDR3 here is CAWSLGSTEAFF. Written as DNA, the CDR3 is TGTGCCTGGAGTCTGGGGAGCACTGAAGCTTTCTTT.